Listed below are T cell receptor beta chains from one sample, sequenced in a study of cytomegalovirus exposure and HLA in healthy donors. Produced via immunoSEQ multiplex PCR; TCRdb's table is partial and in-frame only. The table records over 150,000 clones, around 81% of them present only once. Sample: PBMCs. The receptors were sampled from a woman between 40 and 50 years old in good health and CMV-seropositive. Each CDR3 is given with its conserved first and last residue. A D gene is named only where the DNA matches it firmly. Expanded clones get a size class; other rows say once, few or many, or leave the size out.

CDR3 DNA	CDR3 protein	clone size	V gene	J gene	D gene
TGTGCCAGCAGTTATTTGGGGGACAGGGCCGGAAACACCATATATTTT	CASSYLGDRAGNTIYF	few	TRBV6-6	TRBJ1-3	TRBD1
TGTGCCAGTATGGAGGGAGGGATAGAAGCTTTCTTT	CASMEGGIEAFF	-	TRBV19	TRBJ1-1	-
TGCGCCAGCAGCTTGAGTGTCGCTAGCGGGACGATTTCCTACGAGCAGTACTTC	CASSLSVASGTISYEQYF	once	TRBV5-1	TRBJ2-7	TRBD2
TGTGCCAGCAGCCCATCGACTCCTTTCTACGAGCAGTACTTC	CASSPSTPFYEQYF	-	TRBV9	TRBJ2-7	-
TGTGCCAGCAGCCAACGTCCGCCAGGGGGCCTAGCGGGAGCCTACGAGCAGTACTTC	CASSQRPPGGLAGAYEQYF	-	TRBV11-2	TRBJ2-7	TRBD2
TGCGCCAGCAGCTCCGGGACAGGGGGCGAAAAACTGTTTTTT	CASSSGTGGEKLFF	-	TRBV5-1	TRBJ1-4	TRBD1
TGTGCCAGCAGCCGACCAGGGCAGGGGTTATTAAGCGAGCAGTACTTC	CASSRPGQGLLSEQYF	-	TRBV6-6	TRBJ2-7	-
TGTGCCAGCAGTCAATGGACAGGCACCAGCAATCAGCCCCAGCATTTT	CASSQWTGTSNQPQHF	-	TRBV28	TRBJ1-5	TRBD1
TGTGCCAGCAGTGGCTCCCCCAGCGGGAGCATCGATGAGCAGTTCTTC	CASSGSPSGSIDEQFF	-	TRBV25-1	TRBJ2-1	TRBD2
TGCGCCAGCAGCTTGTCTCGGGGTTTCAGGGAGCTGTTTTTT	CASSLSRGFRELFF	-	TRBV5-1	TRBJ2-2	-
TGTGCCACCAGCAGAGATTTTCCTAGCAAATCAGATACGCAGTATTTT	CATSRDFPSKSDTQYF	once	TRBV15	TRBJ2-3	-
TGTGCCACCAGCAGGACCAGGAAGAGCTACGAGCAGTACTTC	CATSRTRKSYEQYF	-	TRBV15	TRBJ2-7	-
TGTGCCAGCAGCGTTAAAATTGGAGCGGGAGATCCCGAGCAGTACTTC	CASSVKIGAGDPEQYF	once	TRBV7-8	TRBJ2-7	TRBD2
TGTGCCAGTAGTATTCAAGGGGTGACGGAAGATCAGCCCCAGCATTTT	CASSIQGVTEDQPQHF	-	TRBV19	TRBJ1-5	-
TGCGCCAGCAGCGACCGTATAGGGCAGGGGTCGGGTGAAAAACTGTTTTTT	CASSDRIGQGSGEKLFF	-	TRBV10-1	TRBJ1-4	-
TGCGCCAGCAGCACGAGGACAGGGGTAGGATCTGAAGCTTTCTTT	CASSTRTGVGSEAFF	few	TRBV5-1	TRBJ1-1	TRBD1
TGCGCCAGCAGTCCCTCGACAGGAGTGAACACTGAAGCTTTCTTT	CASSPSTGVNTEAFF	-	TRBV4-1	TRBJ1-1	-
TGTGCCAGCAGCGTAACTAGCGGGAGCCCCAGCACCGGGGAGCTGTTTTTT	CASSVTSGSPSTGELFF	-	TRBV9	TRBJ2-2	TRBD2
TGTGCCAGCAGCCTCGACACCACCGGGGAGCTGTTTTTT	CASSLDTTGELFF	-	TRBV7-6	TRBJ2-2	-
TGTGCCAGCGCGAAGGGAGATTTGTATGAGCAGTTCTTC	CASAKGDLYEQFF	-	TRBV7-9	TRBJ2-1	-
TGTGCTAGCAGCCAGCGGGAGGGCATCCACAATGAGCAGTTCTTC	CASSQREGIHNEQFF	few	TRBV7-7	TRBJ2-1	TRBD2
TGTGCCTGGAGTCCTCCGGGACTAGCGGGGAGACAATACGAGCAGTACTTC	CAWSPPGLAGRQYEQYF	-	TRBV30	TRBJ2-7	TRBD2
TGTGCCAGCGGCCGGGACAGGGACGGCGAGCAGTACTTC	CASGRDRDGEQYF	-	TRBV5-6	TRBJ2-7	TRBD1
TGTGCCAGCAGTTTCCCAGGGGGTCTCACAGATACGCAGTATTTT	CASSFPGGLTDTQYF	-	TRBV28	TRBJ2-3	TRBD1
TGTGCCAGCAGTTTCATAGCGGCATCCTACAATGAGCAGTTCTTC	CASSFIAASYNEQFF	-	TRBV27	TRBJ2-1	-
TGTGCCATCAGTGGGGGGGAGGAAGGGAATGAGCAGTTCTTC	CAISGGEEGNEQFF	few	TRBV10-3	TRBJ2-1	-
TGTGCCAGCAGCCTACCCGGGGGGAGTGAAGCTTTCTTT	CASSLPGGSEAFF	-	TRBV7-8	TRBJ1-1	-
TGTGCCAGCAGCCACGCCGGAGACAGGGAGTCAGAGACCCAGTACTTC	CASSHAGDRESETQYF	-	TRBV9	TRBJ2-5	TRBD1
TGCAGTGCTGGTGCCGGGGAGACCCAGTACTTC	CSAGAGETQYF	-	TRBV20-1	TRBJ2-5	-
TGCGCCAGCAGCTTGGGGAATGCAGGGGTCACAGATACGCAGTATTTT	CASSLGNAGVTDTQYF	few	TRBV5-1	TRBJ2-3	-
TGCGCCAGCAGCTCCGTACAGGGGACGTCTGGCTACACCTTC	CASSSVQGTSGYTF	-	TRBV5-1	TRBJ1-2	TRBD1
TGTGCCAGTAGTAGGGACTTGAGCTACGAGCAGTACTTC	CASSRDLSYEQYF	-	TRBV19	TRBJ2-7	-
TGTGCCAGTAGTACCGTCAGAGGGACAGGGTCCTACAATGAGCAGTTCTTC	CASSTVRGTGSYNEQFF	-	TRBV19	TRBJ2-1	TRBD1
TGTGCCAGCTCAACGAGGACAGGGATTAATGAAAAACTGTTTTTT	CASSTRTGINEKLFF	-	TRBV18	TRBJ1-4	TRBD1
TGTGCCAGCAGTTCCCCGGGACTAGCGGAAGAGACCCAGTACTTC	CASSSPGLAEETQYF	few	TRBV28	TRBJ2-5	TRBD2
TGTGCCAGTAGTACCCGGGACAGGGAGGGCTACGAGCAGTACTTC	CASSTRDREGYEQYF	few	TRBV19	TRBJ2-7	TRBD1